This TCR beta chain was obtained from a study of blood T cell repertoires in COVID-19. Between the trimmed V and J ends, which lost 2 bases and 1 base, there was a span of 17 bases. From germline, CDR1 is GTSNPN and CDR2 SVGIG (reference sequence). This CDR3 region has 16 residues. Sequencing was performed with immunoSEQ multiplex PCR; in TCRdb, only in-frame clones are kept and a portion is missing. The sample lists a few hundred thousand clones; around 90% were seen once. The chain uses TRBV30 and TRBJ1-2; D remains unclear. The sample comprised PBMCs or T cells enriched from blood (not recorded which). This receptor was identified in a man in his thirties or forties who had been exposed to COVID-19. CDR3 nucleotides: TGTGCCTGGAGTCCTCGACGGGATGGCCTTAACTATGGCTACACCTTC. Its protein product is CAWSPRRDGLNYGYTF.